A single sample gave rise to the 10 T cell receptor beta chains below, sequenced in a study of PD-1 blockade in mismatch repair-deficient tumors. Sequencing was performed with immunoSEQ multiplex PCR; in TCRdb, only in-frame clones are kept and a portion is missing. Of some 10,000 clones listed, 90% to 95% are singletons. Documented time point: approximately 10-day in vitro stimulation with candidate neoantigen peptide 3. These receptors are not linked to any known antigen. The source was cells cultured in vitro, collected from a patient treated with pembrolizumab. The receptors were sampled from an adult with mismatch repair-deficient cancer.

V is TRBV28 and J is TRBJ2-7, with D perhaps matching TRBD1 (5 bases). The CDR3 extends over 14 amino acids. The germline V gene has CDR1 MDHEN and CDR2 SYDVKM. V lost 5 bases and J 0 bases, leaving 11 bases between the germline ends. Written as DNA, the CDR3 is TGTGCCAGCAGTCCAATACAGGTCTCCTACGAGCAGTACTTC. Protein sequence: CASSPIQVSYEQYF.

V is TRBV28 and J is TRBJ1-2, with a possible D match to TRBD1 (6 bases). Trimming stripped 8 bases from V and 3 bases from J, with 16 bases between. CDR3 size: 14 residues. CDR1 is MDHEN, CDR2 SYDVKM, per germline. The CDR3: CASGTGTQDYGYTF. For the CDR3, the DNA is TGTGCCAGCGGCACAGGGACGCAGGACTATGGCTACACCTTC.

The rearrangement uses TRBV7-9 and TRBJ1-2; 11 bases match TRBD1. This CDR3 has 16 amino acids. The germline V gene encodes CDR1 SEHNR and CDR2 FQNEAQ (reference sequence). After removal of 4 bases from V and 4 bases from J, the junction contained 8 bases not matched to a gene. CDR3 nucleotides: TGTGCCAGCAGCTCCATCCGGGACAGGGGGACCTATGGCTACACCTTC. The encoded protein is CASSSIRDRGTYGYTF.

The chain couples TRBV5-6 to TRBJ2-1; D may match TRBD1 or TRBD2 (5 bases each). CDR1 is SGHDT, CDR2 YYEEEE, per germline. This CDR3 contains 16 residues. Trimming shortened V by 7 bases and J by 6 bases, and 23 bases separated the two germline ends. CDR3 region: CASGLGGEMRGNEQFF. As DNA, the CDR3 is TGTGCCAGCGGGCTGGGTGGGGAGATGAGGGGCAATGAGCAGTTCTTC.

The chain has TRBV5-8 and TRBJ1-1; the D is unclear. The length of the CDR3 is 13 residues. Trimming shortened V by 4 bases and J by 7 bases, and 14 bases separated the two germline ends. The germline CDR1 and CDR2 sequences are SGHTS and YDEGEE. The CDR3: CASSLEAGGEAFF. In nucleotides, the CDR3 is TGTGCCAGCAGCCTGGAGGCAGGAGGTGAAGCTTTCTTT.

The chain combines TRBV7-9 with TRBJ1-2; a possible D gene is TRBD1 (5 bases). Germline V gives CDR1 SEHNR, CDR2 FQNEAQ (reference sequence). The CDR3 contains 17 residues. Deletions cut 1 base from V and 4 bases from J, with 19 bases between. CDR3 protein: CASSLVLGAPQGYGYTF. CDR3 DNA: TGTGCCAGCAGCTTAGTTTTAGGGGCGCCTCAAGGCTATGGCTACACCTTC.

The gene calls are TRBV5-4 and TRBJ1-2, with 9 bases matching TRBD1. V was clipped by 0 bases and J by 2 bases; unmatched bases: 2. Germline V gene lookup returns CDR1 SGHNT and CDR2 YYREEE (reference sequence). CDR3 length equals 15 residues. The CDR3 coding sequence is TGTGCCAGCAGCTTGGGGACAGGGGCGAACTATGGCTACACCTTC. This sequence encodes CASSLGTGANYGYTF. Supplemented by reference TRBV5-4 and TRBJ1-2, the full variable domain reads ETGVTQSPTHLIKTRGQQVTLRCSSQSGHNTVSWYQQALGQGPQFIFQYYREEENGRGNFPPRFSGLQFPNYSSELNVNALELDDSALYLCASSLGTGANYGYTFGSGTRLTVV.

This clone was picked up one time. This chain connects TRBV7-7 to TRBJ1-1; D is unclear. This CDR3 comprises 10 residues. Germline lookup yields CDR1 SSHAT and CDR2 FNYEAQ (reference sequence). V was cut by 6 bases and J by 5 bases, with 4 bases left in between. This chain's CDR3 is CASSWTEAFF. The CDR3, as DNA: TGTGCCAGCAGTTGGACTGAAGCTTTCTTT.

This chain uses TRBV5-8 with TRBJ2-3; 8 bases match TRBD1. V lost 4 bases, J lost 7 bases, and 17 bases stayed unmatched. The CDR3 spans 17 residues. Germline loops: CDR1 SGHTS, CDR2 YDEGEE. For the CDR3, the DNA is TGTGCCAGCAGCCTAAGAGCCGGACAGGGAAGGGGAAATACGCAGTATTTT. Its translation is CASSLRAGQGRGNTQYF.

The V call is TRBV7-6, the J call TRBJ2-7; the match to TRBD1 covers 9 bases. V shed 10 bases and J 6 bases; nucleotides not matched to a gene: 10. The CDR3 contains 13 residues. Germline V gives CDR1 SGHVS, CDR2 FNYEAQ. In nucleotides, the CDR3 is TGTGCCACCACAGGGGGCGAATCGGGCGAGCAGTACTTC. Residues: CATTGGESGEQYF.